This paragraph reports one TCR beta chain. Its antigen is unknown. Here immunoSEQ multiplex PCR was the method, and the copy in TCRdb shows in-frame clones only, minus some. The sample holds roughly 27,000 clones; 75% to 85% are singletons and the top ten take about 24%. Time point given: recipient sample about 28 days before transplant, after cytoreduction. The data derive from a study of T cell clonotyping in hematopoietic cell transplantation. Across the study: Recipients' pretransplant samples followed cytoreduction. General study findings and limits: At the given depth, recipient repertoires were over 95% de novo clonotypes. CD4 and CD8 repertoire contributions could not be separated without sorting. Pathologically expanded recipient clonotypes increased progressively from day 30 to day 180 as diversity fell.

V was pared by 8 bases and J by 3 bases, with 13 bases between. The germline V gene encodes CDR1 SQVTM and CDR2 ANQGSEA. This CDR3 is built from 12 residues. The material sequenced was peripheral blood mononuclear cells, taken before stem cell transplant. The V gene is TRBV29-1, the J gene TRBJ1-2, with a possible D match to TRBD1 (5 bases). This receptor was identified in a woman in her fifties or sixties with acute myeloid leukemia. Some clones in this sample may be carry-over from other donors' samples. CDR3 amino acids: CSSQDKDYGYTF. The CDR3 bases are TGCAGCTCTCAGGACAAAGACTATGGCTACACCTTC.